This T cell receptor (beta chain) was documented in a study of blood T cell repertoires in COVID-19. Study in general: COVID-19 samples from acute and convalescent phases originated in the United States, Italy and Spain.

In the original workflow: Amplification with reference gene primers provided the estimates of nucleated cell counts. Profiling relied on immunoSEQ multiplex PCR, and the TCRdb table lists in-frame clones only, not all of them. V, J and clone size reflect that table, while D and trimming were determined from the DNA. This table holds 70,000 or so clones, around four fifths found once. This receptor was taken from a human donor in a cohort sampled during active COVID-19. Sample: peripheral blood.

The CDR3 spells CASSQARRSGANVLTF. Here the CDR3 DNA reads TGCGCCAGCAGCCAGGCACGTCGTTCTGGGGCCAACGTCCTGACTTTC. V is TRBV4-3 and J is TRBJ2-6; no clear D gene. The V gene's germline CDR1 is LGHNA and CDR2 YSLEER. The CDR3 sequence is 16 residues long. The V gene lost 3 bases and the J gene lost 1 base, with 10 bases spanning the gap.